This T cell receptor beta chain was recorded in a study of Ad26.COV2.S vaccination and SARS-CoV-2 variants. Generated by immunoSEQ multiplex PCR, the TCRdb table keeps only in-frame clones and is missing some. The sample yields approximately 400,000 clones, approximately 90% seen once. The germline V gene encodes CDR1 PRHDT and CDR2 FYEKMQ (reference sequence). The CDR3 sequence is 16 residues long. V lost 5 bases, J lost 2 bases, and 19 bases lay in between. This sequence was found in a human donor who had recovered from COVID-19. The starting material was peripheral blood, obtained after recovery from COVID-19. The V call is TRBV13, the J call TRBJ2-7; D possibly matches TRBD1 or TRBD2 (5 bases each). The CDR3 sequence: CASSLTLGGTTYEQYF. CDR3 sequence (DNA): TGTGCCAGCAGCCTAACACTCGGTGGGACCACCTACGAGCAGTACTTC.